This T cell receptor beta chain was sequenced during a study of regulatory T cells in long-lasting Graves disease. This clonotype was seen a handful of times. For TCR beta, libraries came from iRepertoire HTBI primers and Arm-PCR of CDR3 regions. TCRdb passed the multiplex PCR reads through MiXCR, listing each CDR3 protein once. The data show hundreds of thousands of distinct CDR3 sequences, with roughly 17% seen just once and roughly 29% held by the top ten. Specified time point: newly diagnosed GD, antithyroid drugs for less than 3 months. The TCR library was prepared using RNA isolated from PBMCs. Germline V gives CDR1 DFQATT, CDR2 SNEGSKA (reference sequence). V was trimmed by 3 bases and J by 3 bases, leaving 9 bases between them. The CDR3 loop spans 13 amino acids. These data were also reused for a study on T cells in Graves' hyperthyroidism and ophthalmopathy. That source reports: HTBI primers were used for first-round RT-PCR of the TCR CDR3. Blood samples included most of the expanded thyroid clonotypes exceeding 0.001.

The sample here was peripheral blood mononuclear cells (PBMCs), taken at new diagnosis, from a patient treated with antithyroid drugs. The chain links TRBV20-1 to TRBJ1-5; D is uncertain. This TCR was recovered from a man aged 35 to 55 with Graves disease. DNA of the CDR3: TGCAGTGCTAGTGCGCAGAACAATCAGCCCCAGCATTTT. It is translated as CSASAQNNQPQHF.